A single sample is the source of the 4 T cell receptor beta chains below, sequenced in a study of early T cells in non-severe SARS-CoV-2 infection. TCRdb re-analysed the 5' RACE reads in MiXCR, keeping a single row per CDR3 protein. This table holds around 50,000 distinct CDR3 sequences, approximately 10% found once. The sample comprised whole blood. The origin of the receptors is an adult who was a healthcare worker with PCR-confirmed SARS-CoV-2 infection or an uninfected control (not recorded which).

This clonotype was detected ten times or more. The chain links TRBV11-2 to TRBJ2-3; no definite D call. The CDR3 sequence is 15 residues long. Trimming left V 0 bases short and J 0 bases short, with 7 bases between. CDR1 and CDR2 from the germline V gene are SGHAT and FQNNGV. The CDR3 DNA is TGTGCCAGCAGCTTAGACGAGCTTAGCACAGATACGCAGTATTTT. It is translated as CASSLDELSTDTQYF.

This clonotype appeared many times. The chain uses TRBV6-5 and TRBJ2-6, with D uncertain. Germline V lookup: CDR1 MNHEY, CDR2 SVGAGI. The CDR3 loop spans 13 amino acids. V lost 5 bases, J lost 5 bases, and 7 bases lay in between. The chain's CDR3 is CASSPGWANVLTF. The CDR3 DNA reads TGTGCCAGCAGTCCAGGCTGGGCCAACGTCCTGACTTTC.

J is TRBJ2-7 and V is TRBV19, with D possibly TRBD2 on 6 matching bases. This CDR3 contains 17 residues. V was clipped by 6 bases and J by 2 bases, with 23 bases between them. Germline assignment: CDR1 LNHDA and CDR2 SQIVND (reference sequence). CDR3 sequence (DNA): TGTGCCAGTAGGACCCGTGGGGGGAAAGGCGCTACCTACGAGCAGTACTTC. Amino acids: CASRTRGGKGATYEQYF. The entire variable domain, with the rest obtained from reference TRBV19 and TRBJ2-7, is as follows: DGGITQSPKYLFRKEGQNVTLSCEQNLNHDAMYWYRQDPGQGLRLIYYSQIVNDFQKGDIAEGYSVSREKKESFPLTVTSAQKNPTAFYLCASRTRGGKGATYEQYFGPGTRLTVT.

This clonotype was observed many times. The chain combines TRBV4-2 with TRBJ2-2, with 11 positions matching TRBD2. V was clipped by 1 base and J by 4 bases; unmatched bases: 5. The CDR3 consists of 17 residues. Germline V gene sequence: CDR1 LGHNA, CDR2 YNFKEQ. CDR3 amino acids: CASSQGRTSGFTGELFF. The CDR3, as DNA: TGTGCCAGCAGCCAAGGAAGGACTAGCGGGTTCACCGGGGAGCTGTTTTTT.